The clone carrying this T cell receptor (beta chain) was detected only a few times. The antigen is unknown. This sample was taken from a study of T cells in Graves' hyperthyroidism and ophthalmopathy. Background on the study: Peripheral blood was drawn at first diagnosis, prior to all treatment.

TCR beta CDR3 region amplification was performed from RNA transcripts. A first-round RT-PCR of the TCR CDR3 used the HTBI primer set. TCRdb reprocessed the multiplex PCR reads with MiXCR, giving one entry per CDR3 protein. Of about 380,000 distinct CDR3 sequences listed, around 18% are singletons. J gave up 7 bases and V 8 bases, and 15 bases lay outside the gene matches. CDR1 and CDR2 from the germline V gene are MRHNA and SNTAGT. The CDR3 consists of 15 residues. Reasons for excluding patients were uncontrolled infection, other autoimmune disease, pregnancy or lactation. Study outcomes and limitations: Ophthalmopathy prediction by the model preceded onset by a median approximately six months.

The material sequenced was blood. This sequence originates from a man between 18 and 35 years old with Graves' ophthalmopathy. The rearrangement uses TRBV6-4 and TRBJ1-2; 8 nucleotides agree with TRBD1. Here the CDR3 reads CASYGPTTGGAGYTF. DNA of the CDR3: TGTGCCAGCTACGGCCCTACTACAGGGGGAGCTGGCTACACCTTC.